This T cell receptor beta chain was captured by sequencing in a study of CD8 T cells in Susac syndrome. In blood CD8+ and CD4+ T cells, TCR beta underwent sequencing. Stable or active relapsing-remitting multiple sclerosis, untreated and meeting revised McDonald criteria, defined the controls. Random-hexamer reverse transcription was applied to roughly 0.45 to 1 ug RNA. An immunoSEQ multiplex PCR generated amplified TCR beta CDR3 products spanning 54 Vbeta and 13 Jbeta. TCRdb redid the calling of the immunoSEQ multiplex PCR reads with MiXCR, one entry per CDR3 protein. The table lists more than 250,000 distinct CDR3 sequences, around 92% of them singletons. Trimming took 2 bases from V and 6 from J; bases not matched to a gene: 6. Germline CDR1 and CDR2: MNHNS and SASEGT. The CDR3 contains 15 residues.

This sequence originates from a human donor with multiple sclerosis. Specimen: CD4+ T cells from PBMCs. V usage is TRBV6-1 and J usage is TRBJ1-5; 8 bases match TRBD1. The CDR3 DNA sequence: TGTGCCAGCAGTGAACCTTCAGGGGGCAGTCAGCCCCAGCATTTT. The encoded protein is CASSEPSGGSQPQHF.